The clone carrying this T cell receptor (beta chain) was picked up many times. The antigen is unknown. Time point defined: pre-sensitization, week 0. Treatment in this sample: therapeutic diphenylcyclopropenone sensitization with weekly scalp DPC. The germline V gene encodes CDR1 LGHNA and CDR2 YSLEER. The CDR3 loop spans 18 amino acids. Between the trimmed V and J ends, which lost 0 bases and 0 bases, there was a span of 15 bases. This specimen comes from a study of human T cells and chemical hapten exposure. Study details: The patients, most of them female, presented with alopecia areata, totalis or universalis. Points from the study as a whole: The study found that PT1 expanded TCR counts correlated positively with patch test score.

A single record per CDR3 protein comes from TCRdb applying MiXCR to the RACE reads. Of more than 300,000 distinct CDR3 sequences listed, 5% to 6.5% were seen once; the top ten hold under 9.5%. The clonotype was recovered from a woman between 18 and 29 years old with alopecia areata. Some clones in this sample may be carry-over from other donors' samples. This specimen was whole blood, taken in connection with sensitization to the hapten diphenylcyclopropenone (DPC). The genes are TRBV4-3 and TRBJ1-5, with D perhaps TRBD1 (5 bases). CDR3: CASSQDLVVQASNQPQHF. The CDR3 region has the DNA TGCGCCAGCAGCCAAGATTTGGTGGTACAGGCTAGCAATCAGCCCCAGCATTTT.